This T cell receptor (beta chain) was retrieved from a study of radiation and T cells in renal cell carcinoma. Study conclusions and caveats: In blood, top tumor clones expanded by 2 weeks, shrinking by 4. Pretreatment tumor biopsies were lacking, so baseline clonotypes are unknown.

Clones were sequenced by immunoSEQ multiplex PCR, and TCRdb holds only the in-frame ones, with some missing. This table holds under 35,000 clones, around 85% found once. This sample's time point: blood 4 weeks post-SBRT, at nephrectomy. Noted treatment: 15 Gy SBRT to primary tumor, nephrectomy 4 weeks later. Nephrectomy followed 15 Gy stereotactic body radiation by 4 weeks. Blood was sampled at baseline, 2 weeks and 4 weeks after SBRT. Of note for this clone: Its matching antigen is unknown.

Germline V CDR1 and CDR2: LGHNA, YSLEER. V trimming: 3 bases; J trimming: 10 bases; junction bases outside the gene matches: 9. The CDR3 loop spans 15 amino acids. This clonotype was obtained from a man aged 55 to 70 with renal cell carcinoma. This specimen consisted of blood, obtained from a patient whose treatment included radiotherapy and nephrectomy. The V and J genes are TRBV4-3 and TRBJ1-6; 7 bases fit TRBD1. CDR3 sequence: CASSQEQGTGSPLHF. CDR3 nucleotide sequence: TGCGCCAGCAGCCAGGAACAGGGGACTGGGTCACCCCTCCACTTT.